Detailed here is one T cell receptor (beta chain). Its antigen remains unidentified. No base qualities exist here, and no much larger clone lies one base off it. The CDR3, cysteine through phenylalanine, is 12 amino acids long. Only CDR3 DNA remains: 36 bases, in frame from the first base. The V end loses 11 bases and the J end loses 0 bases, and a stretch of 10 bases separates them. The germline V gene (reference sequence) supplies CDR1 LNHDA and CDR2 SQIVND. The receptor library was made with the immunoSEQ multiplex PCR assay. The authors' analysis ran thus. A statistical classification framework was built for diagnosing cytomegalovirus status from the catalog of TCR beta chain sequences. What TCRdb holds here is the immuneACCESS table cut down to in-frame rearrangements. Part of the clones is not present; checked against another copy, under half of the missing clones reflect an unresolved V gene, and the others are unexplained. V and J calls and clone size are those listed in that table; D and trimming were worked out from the DNA. Present in this sample are about 150,000 clones, 86% of which were seen just once. Approximately 2% of the sample comes from the top ten.

These data come from a study of cytomegalovirus exposure and HLA in healthy donors (dated by TCRdb to between 2016 and 2019). For the wider study: The roughly 670 repertoires of the first cohort and the 110 or so validation repertoires were produced on the same platform, according to a later analysis. The study aimed to test whether signatures of past pathogen exposure could be identified by cataloging public T cell receptors. In addition to the first cohort of around 670 subjects, a separate validation cohort of around 110 different subjects was used. To predict cytomegalovirus infection status, the study combined high-throughput TCR immunosequencing, statistical association of individual TCRs with disease status, and machine learning. Study-wide conclusions, independent of this receptor: Across donors, most TCR sequences were observed very rarely, whereas some public TCRs were present in many individuals. The authors suggested that the approach could potentially be extended to other disease states and immunological phenotypes. In vitro tests confirmed that a few of the cytomegalovirus-associated TCR beta chains recognize cytomegalovirus antigens. In both the original and validation cohorts, the classifier was reported to diagnose cytomegalovirus status with high specificity and sensitivity. A later analysis lacked HLA typing for the validation cohort, so it scored co-occurrence in that cohort across all 120 or so repertoires. Subsequent analysis determined that TCRs grouped into clusters in the first cohort also showed a tendency toward co-occurrence across the roughly 110 validation repertoires, and approximately 93% of cluster scores exceeded 0. The study listed 150 to 200 TCR beta chains as associated with cytomegalovirus.

The donors belonged to the validation cohort of around 120 subjects, which was separate from the roughly 700-subject first cohort. The TCR originated in a human donor in good health. The rearranged chain carries TRBV19 and TRBJ1-2; the D region possibly corresponds to TRBD1 (5 bases align). Sample: PBMCs. The nucleotide sequence is TGTGCCTGCACGGGGGCTAACTATGGCTACACCTTC. Its amino acids are CACTGANYGYTF. Where the CDR3 stops, the reference TRBV19 and TRBJ1-2 genes take over; the full variable domain is DGGITQSPKYLFRKEGQNVTLSCEQNLNHDAMYWYRQDPGQGLRLIYYSQIVNDFQKGDIAEGYSVSREKKESFPLTVTSAQKNPTAFYLCACTGANYGYTFGSGTRLTVV.